These 13 T cell receptor beta chains were all obtained from the same sample, sequenced in a study of T cells after yellow fever vaccination. MiXCR, run by TCRdb on the 5' RACE reads, gives a single entry per CDR3 protein. The table has just under 600,000 distinct CDR3 sequences, 13% seen once. The sample in question was PBMCs, obtained on the day of the yellow fever booster vaccination. The receptors were gathered from a man aged 30 to 39 who received the YFV17D yellow fever vaccine.

The CDR3 loop is CSATDRNRMGTDTQYF. CDR3 nucleotides: TGCAGTGCTACTGACAGAAACAGGATGGGCACAGATACGCAGTATTTT. The chain combines TRBV20-1 with TRBJ2-3; D may be TRBD1 (5 bases). V was trimmed by 4 bases and J by 1 base, leaving 18 bases between them. The CDR3 has 16 residues. Germline V lookup: CDR1 DFQATT, CDR2 SNEGSKA (reference sequence).

This clonotype came up a few times. In DNA, the CDR3 is TGTGCCAGCAGTTTATCTGCCACCTATGGCTACACCTTC. Its protein is CASSLSATYGYTF. The V gene is TRBV27, the J gene TRBJ1-2; D gene unclear. V lost 0 bases, J lost 4 bases, and 6 bases lay in between. CDR3 length: 13 residues. CDR1 and CDR2 from the germline V gene are MNHEY and SMNVEV (reference sequence).

This clonotype was counted a few times. This chain's CDR3 is CSARDTGTGKDEQYF. In DNA, the CDR3 is TGCAGTGCTAGAGATACCGGGACAGGGAAAGACGAGCAGTACTTC. The chain recombines TRBV20-1 with TRBJ2-7; 9 nucleotides align to TRBD1. Trimming at V came to 0 bases and at J to 5 bases, leaving 8 bases not matched to a gene. The length of the CDR3 is 15 residues. Germline V gene data show CDR1 as DFQATT and CDR2 as SNEGSKA (reference sequence).

The chain uses TRBV29-1 and TRBJ1-1; D remains unclear. V lost 6 bases and J 6 bases, leaving 17 bases between the germline ends. The germline CDR1 and CDR2 sequences are SQVTM and ANQGSEA. This CDR3 is 13 amino acids long. CDR3 amino acids: CSVRNPGVPEAFF. The DNA for the CDR3 is TGCAGCGTCCGGAACCCAGGCGTCCCTGAAGCTTTCTTT. Supplemented by reference TRBV29-1 and TRBJ1-1, the full variable domain reads SAVISQKPSRDICQRGTSLTIQCQVDSQVTMMFWYRQQPGQSLTLIATANQGSEATYESGFVIDKFPISRPNLTFSTLTVSNMSPEDSSIYLCSVRNPGVPEAFFGQGTRLTVV.

This sequence joins TRBV7-3 and TRBJ2-2; TRBD2 agrees at 14 bases. Germline loops: CDR1 SGHTA, CDR2 FQGTGA. This CDR3 has 16 residues. The junction had 6 bases not matched to a gene; V was cut back by 5 bases and J by 7 bases. The CDR3 loop is CASSPGLAGVGGELFF. The CDR3 DNA is TGTGCCAGCAGCCCGGGACTAGCGGGAGTGGGCGGGGAGCTGTTTTTT.

This clonotype was found many times. The rearrangement joins TRBV27 to TRBJ1-6; TRBD1 is a possible D gene (5 bases). CDR3 length equals 15 residues. V dropped 3 bases and J dropped 0 bases, with 6 bases sitting between them. The V gene's germline CDR1 is MNHEY and CDR2 SMNVEV (reference sequence). CDR3 DNA: TGTGCCAGCAGTTTCAGGGACTCCTATAATTCACCCCTCCACTTT. Translating it yields CASSFRDSYNSPLHF.

In its sample, this clonotype was seen a few times. V and J are TRBV20-1 and TRBJ2-7; 11 positions match TRBD2. The length of the CDR3 is 18 residues. V shed 0 bases, J shed 0 bases, and the junction held 10 bases outside the gene matches. Germline assignment: CDR1 DFQATT and CDR2 SNEGSKA (reference sequence). The CDR3 loop is CSARDWGRLAGTSYEQYF. CDR3 sequence (DNA): TGCAGTGCTAGAGATTGGGGACGACTAGCGGGGACCTCCTACGAGCAGTACTTC.

This clonotype was picked up a small number of times. The rearrangement uses TRBV7-9 and TRBJ2-3; 8 nucleotides align to TRBD1. The CDR3 is 15 residues long. The V gene's germline CDR1 is SEHNR and CDR2 FQNEAQ (reference sequence). Trimming removed 3 bases from V and 0 bases from J; junction bases left unmatched: 2. CDR3 protein: CASSFAGGSTDTQYF. DNA of the CDR3: TGTGCCAGCAGCTTTGCAGGGGGCAGCACAGATACGCAGTATTTT.

The chain joins TRBV7-2 to TRBJ1-5; 7 bases are shared with TRBD1. The CDR3 contains 14 residues. V lost 5 bases to trimming and J lost 7 bases; unmatched junction nucleotides: 8. From germline, CDR1 is SGHTA and CDR2 FQGNSA. CDR3 nucleotide sequence: TGTGCCAGCAGCCCTGACAGGGTAAGCCAGCCCCAGCATTTT. Its translation is CASSPDRVSQPQHF.

V and J are TRBV7-9 and TRBJ1-1, with TRBD1 identical over 7 bases. CDR1 and CDR2 from the germline V gene are SEHNR and FQNEAQ (reference sequence). This CDR3 comprises 14 residues. V was pared by 2 bases and J by 7 bases, with 7 bases of the junction left unmatched. The CDR3 protein is CASSLPAGGDEAFF. CDR3 DNA: TGTGCCAGCAGCTTACCCGCAGGGGGGGATGAAGCTTTCTTT.

The chain employs TRBV5-1 and TRBJ2-2, with 8 bases fitting TRBD1. Germline-derived CDR1 and CDR2 are SGHRS and YFSETQ. V was clipped by 5 bases and J by 4 bases; unmatched bases: 7. This CDR3 is built from 15 residues. The chain's CDR3 is CASRTGGRGTGELFF. DNA for the CDR3: TGCGCCAGCAGAACAGGGGGTAGAGGCACCGGGGAGCTGTTTTTT.

This clonotype has just a few counts. J is TRBJ1-2 and V is TRBV19; possible D gene TRBD1, 5 bases. V was cut by 2 bases and J by 6 bases, with 13 bases left in between. The CDR3 spans 14 residues. Germline V gene lookup returns CDR1 LNHDA and CDR2 SQIVND (reference sequence). CDR3 sequence: CASSIIQGVHGYTF. The CDR3 nucleotides read TGTGCCAGTAGTATAATCCAGGGAGTACATGGCTACACCTTC.

This clonotype was picked up a small number of times. The chain has TRBV15 and TRBJ1-2; no clear D. This CDR3 has 17 residues. Trimming left V 1 base short and J 0 bases short, with 15 bases between. Germline assignment: CDR1 LNHNV and CDR2 YYDKDF (reference sequence). In DNA, the CDR3 is TGTGCCACCAGCAGAGGTTGGCAGGAGATCCCTAACTATGGCTACACCTTC. Protein: CATSRGWQEIPNYGYTF.